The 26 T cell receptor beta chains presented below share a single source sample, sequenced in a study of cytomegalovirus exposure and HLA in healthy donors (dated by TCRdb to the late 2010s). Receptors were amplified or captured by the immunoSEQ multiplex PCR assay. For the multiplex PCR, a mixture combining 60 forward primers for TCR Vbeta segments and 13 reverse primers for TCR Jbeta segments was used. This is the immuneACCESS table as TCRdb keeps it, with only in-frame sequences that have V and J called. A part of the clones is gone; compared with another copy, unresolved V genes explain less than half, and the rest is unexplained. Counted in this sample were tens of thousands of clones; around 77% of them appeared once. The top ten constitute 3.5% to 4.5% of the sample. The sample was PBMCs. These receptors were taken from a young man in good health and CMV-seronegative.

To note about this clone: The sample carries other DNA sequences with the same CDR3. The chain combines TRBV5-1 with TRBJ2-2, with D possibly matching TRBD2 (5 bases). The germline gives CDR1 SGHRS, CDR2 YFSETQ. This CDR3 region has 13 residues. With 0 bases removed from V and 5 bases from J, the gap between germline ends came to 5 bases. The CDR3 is CASSLAGTGELFF. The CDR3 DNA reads TGCGCCAGCAGCTTGGCGGGGACCGGGGAGCTGTTTTTT.

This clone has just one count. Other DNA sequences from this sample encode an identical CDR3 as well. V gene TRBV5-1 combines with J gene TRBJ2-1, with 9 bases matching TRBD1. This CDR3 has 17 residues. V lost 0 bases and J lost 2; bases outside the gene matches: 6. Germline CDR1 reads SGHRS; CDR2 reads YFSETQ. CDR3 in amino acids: CASSLGRTGVTYNEQFF. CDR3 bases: TGCGCCAGCAGCTTGGGCAGGACAGGGGTGACCTACAATGAGCAGTTCTTC.

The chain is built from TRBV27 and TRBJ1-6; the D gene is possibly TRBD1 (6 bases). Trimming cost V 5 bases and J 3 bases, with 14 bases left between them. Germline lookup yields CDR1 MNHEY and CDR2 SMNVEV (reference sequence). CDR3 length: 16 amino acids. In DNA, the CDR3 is TGTGCCAGCAGTCCCCTACACAGGGTCTATAATTCACCCCTCCACTTT. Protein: CASSPLHRVYNSPLHF.

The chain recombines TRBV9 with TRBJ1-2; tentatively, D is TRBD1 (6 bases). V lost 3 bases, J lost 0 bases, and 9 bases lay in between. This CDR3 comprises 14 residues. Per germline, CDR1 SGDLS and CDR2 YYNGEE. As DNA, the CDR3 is TGTGCCAGCAGCGCGACAGGTTCTAACTATGGCTACACCTTC. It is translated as CASSATGSNYGYTF.

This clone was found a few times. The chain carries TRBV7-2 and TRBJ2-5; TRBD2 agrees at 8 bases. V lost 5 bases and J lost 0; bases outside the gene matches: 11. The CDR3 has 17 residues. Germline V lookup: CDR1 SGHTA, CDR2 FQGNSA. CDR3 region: CASSPGSGGKYQETQYF. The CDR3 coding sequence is TGTGCCAGCAGCCCGGGTTCGGGGGGGAAATACCAAGAGACCCAGTACTTC.

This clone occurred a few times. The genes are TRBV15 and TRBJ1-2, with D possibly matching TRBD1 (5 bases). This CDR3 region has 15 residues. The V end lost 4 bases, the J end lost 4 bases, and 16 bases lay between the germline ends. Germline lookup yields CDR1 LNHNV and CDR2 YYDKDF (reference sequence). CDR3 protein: CATSTSGDSLYGYTF. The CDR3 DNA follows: TGTGCCACCAGCACAAGCGGGGACTCTCTCTATGGCTACACCTTC.

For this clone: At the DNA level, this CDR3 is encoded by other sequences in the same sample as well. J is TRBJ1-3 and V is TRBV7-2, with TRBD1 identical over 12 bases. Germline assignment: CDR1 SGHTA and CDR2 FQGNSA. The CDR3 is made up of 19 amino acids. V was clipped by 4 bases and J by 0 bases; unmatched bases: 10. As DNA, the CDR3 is TGTGCCAGCAGCTCAGGGACAGGGGGCGGTTTAAGCTCTGGAAACACCATATATTTT. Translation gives CASSSGTGGGLSSGNTIYF.

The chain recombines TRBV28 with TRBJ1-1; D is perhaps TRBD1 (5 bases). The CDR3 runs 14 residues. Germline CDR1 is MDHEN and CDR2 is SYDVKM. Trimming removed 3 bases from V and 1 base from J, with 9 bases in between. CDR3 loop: CASSFGDWNTEAFF. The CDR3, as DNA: TGTGCCAGCAGTTTCGGGGACTGGAACACTGAAGCTTTCTTT.

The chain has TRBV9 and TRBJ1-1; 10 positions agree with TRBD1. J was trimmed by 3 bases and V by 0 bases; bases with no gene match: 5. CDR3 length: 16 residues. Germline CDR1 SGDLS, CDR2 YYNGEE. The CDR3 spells CASSVGGTGVYTEAFF. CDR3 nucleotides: TGTGCCAGCAGCGTAGGGGGGACAGGGGTATACACTGAAGCTTTCTTT.

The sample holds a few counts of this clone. The CDR3 here is CASSLFGTGGPGELFF. CDR3 sequence (DNA): TGTGCCAGCAGCTTGTTCGGGACAGGGGGCCCCGGGGAGCTGTTTTTT. This chain joins TRBV5-6 and TRBJ2-2; 12 nucleotides line up with TRBD1. The CDR3 length is 16 residues. From germline, CDR1 is SGHDT and CDR2 YYEEEE. V dropped 1 base and J dropped 6; count of bases not matched to a gene: 4.

The CDR3 sequence is CASSPGEGDTEAFF. DNA for the CDR3: TGTGCCAGCTCACCGGGAGAGGGGGACACTGAAGCTTTCTTT. This chain connects TRBV18 to TRBJ1-1; D possibly corresponds to TRBD1 (6 bases). Deletions cut 3 bases from V and 3 bases from J, with 11 bases between. Germline values: CDR1 KGHSH, CDR2 LQKENI. CDR3 length: 14 amino acids.

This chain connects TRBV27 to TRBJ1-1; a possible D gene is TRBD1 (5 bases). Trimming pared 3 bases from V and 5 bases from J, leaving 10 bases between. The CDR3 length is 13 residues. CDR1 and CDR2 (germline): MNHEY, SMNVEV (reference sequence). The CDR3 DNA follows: TGTGCCAGCAGTTTGTCTGCAGGGACTGAAGCTTTCTTT. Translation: CASSLSAGTEAFF.

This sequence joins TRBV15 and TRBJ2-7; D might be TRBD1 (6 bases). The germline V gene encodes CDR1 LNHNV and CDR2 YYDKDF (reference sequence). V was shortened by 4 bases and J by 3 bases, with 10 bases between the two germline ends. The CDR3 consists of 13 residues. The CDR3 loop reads CATSKQGDYEQYF. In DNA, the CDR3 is TGTGCCACCAGCAAACAGGGAGACTACGAGCAGTACTTC.

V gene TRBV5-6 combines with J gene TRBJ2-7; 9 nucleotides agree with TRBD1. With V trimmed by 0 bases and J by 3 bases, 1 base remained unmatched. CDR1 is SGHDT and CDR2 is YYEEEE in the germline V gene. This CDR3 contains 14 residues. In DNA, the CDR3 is TGTGCCAGCAGCTTGGTGGGACAGGGCTACGAGCAGTACTTC. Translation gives CASSLVGQGYEQYF.

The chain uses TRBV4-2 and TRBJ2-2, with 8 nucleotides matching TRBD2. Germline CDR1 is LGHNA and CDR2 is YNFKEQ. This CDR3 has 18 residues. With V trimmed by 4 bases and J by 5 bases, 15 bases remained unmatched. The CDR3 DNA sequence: TGTGCCAGCAGCCCGTCGGGGTTAGCGGGATCAGGGACCGGGGAGCTGTTTTTT. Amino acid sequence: CASSPSGLAGSGTGELFF.

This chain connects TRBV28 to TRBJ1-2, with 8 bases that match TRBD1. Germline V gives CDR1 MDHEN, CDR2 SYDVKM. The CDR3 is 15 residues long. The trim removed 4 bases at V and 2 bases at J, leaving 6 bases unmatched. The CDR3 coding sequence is TGTGCCAGCAGTTCGGGGACAGGCGAAAACTATGGCTACACCTTC. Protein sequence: CASSSGTGENYGYTF.

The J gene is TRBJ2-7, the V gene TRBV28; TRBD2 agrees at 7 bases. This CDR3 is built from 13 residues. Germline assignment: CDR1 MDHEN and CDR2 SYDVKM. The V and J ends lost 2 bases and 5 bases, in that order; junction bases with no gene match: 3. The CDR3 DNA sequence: TGTGCCAGCAGTTTAGCGGGAGTACACGAGCAGTACTTC. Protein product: CASSLAGVHEQYF.

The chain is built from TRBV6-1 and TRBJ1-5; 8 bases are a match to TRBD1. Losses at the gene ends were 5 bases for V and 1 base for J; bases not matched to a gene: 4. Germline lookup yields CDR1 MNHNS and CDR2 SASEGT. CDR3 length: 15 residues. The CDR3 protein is CASSFTGGSNQPQHF. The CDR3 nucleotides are TGTGCCAGCAGTTTCACAGGGGGAAGCAATCAGCCCCAGCATTTT.

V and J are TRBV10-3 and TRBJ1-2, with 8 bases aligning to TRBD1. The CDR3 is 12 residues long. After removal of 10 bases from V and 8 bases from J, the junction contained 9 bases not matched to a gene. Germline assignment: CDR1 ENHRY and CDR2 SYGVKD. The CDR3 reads CATGQGSRGYTF. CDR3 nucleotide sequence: TGTGCCACCGGACAGGGTTCAAGAGGCTACACCTTC.

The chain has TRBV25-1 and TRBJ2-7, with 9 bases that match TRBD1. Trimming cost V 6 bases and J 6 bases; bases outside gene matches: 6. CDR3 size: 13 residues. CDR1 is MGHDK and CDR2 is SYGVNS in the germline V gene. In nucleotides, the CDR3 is TGTGCCAGCAGGGGAACAGGGGGCATCGAGCAGTACTTC. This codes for CASRGTGGIEQYF.

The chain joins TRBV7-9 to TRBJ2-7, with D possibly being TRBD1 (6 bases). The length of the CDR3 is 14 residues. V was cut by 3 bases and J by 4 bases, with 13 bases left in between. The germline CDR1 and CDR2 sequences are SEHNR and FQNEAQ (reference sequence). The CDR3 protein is CASSFFGTQYEQYF. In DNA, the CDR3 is TGTGCCAGCAGCTTCTTTGGGACACAATACGAGCAGTACTTC.

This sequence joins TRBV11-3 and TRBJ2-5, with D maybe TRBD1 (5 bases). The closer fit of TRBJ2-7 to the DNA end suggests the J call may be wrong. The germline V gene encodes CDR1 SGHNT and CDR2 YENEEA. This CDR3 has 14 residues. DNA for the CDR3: TGTGCCAGCAGCGACTCTTTGGGGCCCTACGAGCAGTACTTC. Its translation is CASSDSLGPYEQYF.

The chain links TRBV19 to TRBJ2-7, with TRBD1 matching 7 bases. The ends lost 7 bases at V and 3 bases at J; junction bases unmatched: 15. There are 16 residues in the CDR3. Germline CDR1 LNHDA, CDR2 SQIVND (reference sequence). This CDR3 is CASKPKGDSRFYEQYF. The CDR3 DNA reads TGTGCCAGTAAACCGAAAGGGGACAGTCGATTCTACGAGCAGTACTTC.

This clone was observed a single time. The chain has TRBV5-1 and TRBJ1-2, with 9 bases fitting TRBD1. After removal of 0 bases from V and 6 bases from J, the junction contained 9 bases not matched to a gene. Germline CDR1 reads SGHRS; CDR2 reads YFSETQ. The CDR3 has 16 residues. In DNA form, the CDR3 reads TGCGCCAGCAGCTTGGTGAGTGGACAGGGGAGAAATGGCTACACCTTC. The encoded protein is CASSLVSGQGRNGYTF.

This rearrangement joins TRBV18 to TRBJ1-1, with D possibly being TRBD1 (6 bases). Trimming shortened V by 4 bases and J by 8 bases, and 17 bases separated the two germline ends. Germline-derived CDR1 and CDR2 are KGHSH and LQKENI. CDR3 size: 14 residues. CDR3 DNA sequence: TGTGCCAGCTCACTAACACTACAGGGTTTAGAAGCTTTCTTT. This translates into CASSLTLQGLEAFF. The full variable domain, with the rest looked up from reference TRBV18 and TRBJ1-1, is NAGVMQNPRHLVRRRGQEARLRCSPMKGHSHVYWYRQLPEEGLKFMVYLQKENIIDESGMPKERFSAEFPKEGPSILRIQQVVRGDSAAYFCASSLTLQGLEAFFGQGTRLTVV.

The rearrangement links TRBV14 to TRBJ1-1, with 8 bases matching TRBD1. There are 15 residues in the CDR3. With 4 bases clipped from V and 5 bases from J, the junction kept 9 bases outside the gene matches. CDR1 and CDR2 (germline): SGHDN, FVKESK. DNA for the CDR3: TGTGCCAGCAGCCCAACGGACAGGGTGGCGACTGAAGCTTTCTTT. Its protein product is CASSPTDRVATEAFF.